A single sample is the source of the 15 T cell receptor beta chains below, sequenced in a study of cytomegalovirus exposure and HLA in healthy donors. This PCR relied on a set of 60 Vbeta primers and 13 Jbeta primers. Here immunoSEQ multiplex PCR was the method, and the copy in TCRdb shows in-frame clones only, minus some. The table includes 75,000 to 90,000 clones, over 75% detected once. The material sequenced was PBMCs. These receptors were taken from a human donor in good health.

This clone was counted a few times. The chain joins TRBV11-2 to TRBJ2-3; the D is unclear. The CDR3 is 11 amino acids. Trimming removed 5 bases from V and 7 bases from J, with 7 bases in between. Germline V gene sequence: CDR1 SGHAT, CDR2 FQNNGV. DNA for the CDR3: TGTGCCAGCAGCCCGAGTAATACGCAGTATTTT. As protein: CASSPSNTQYF.

This clone showed up just a few times. The chain couples TRBV4-1 to TRBJ2-7; the D gene is possibly TRBD2 (5 bases). V gave up 2 bases and J gave up 0 bases, with 8 bases separating them. The CDR3 contains 14 residues. CDR1 and CDR2 (germline): MGHRA, YSYEKL. The DNA for the CDR3 is TGCGCCAGCAGCCAAACGGGGAGCTCCTACGAGCAGTACTTC. Its protein product is CASSQTGSSYEQYF.

V usage is TRBV6-1 and J usage is TRBJ2-1, with D tentatively TRBD2 (5 bases). The V end lost 5 bases, the J end lost 9 bases, and 11 bases lay between the germline ends. The CDR3 length is 12 residues. From germline, CDR1 is MNHNS and CDR2 SASEGT. The chain's CDR3 is CASSLRGPEQFF. The CDR3 DNA follows: TGTGCCAGCAGTCTCCGAGGGCCTGAGCAGTTCTTC.

The chain recombines TRBV6-1 with TRBJ1-1; TRBD1 is a possible D gene (5 bases). Between the trimmed V and J ends, which lost 6 bases and 8 bases, there was a span of 22 bases. This CDR3 region has 15 residues. Germline V lookup: CDR1 MNHNS, CDR2 SASEGT. The chain's CDR3 is CASRHRLNSGLEAFF. The CDR3, as DNA: TGTGCCAGCAGACACCGTTTAAATTCGGGACTGGAAGCTTTCTTT.

The chain combines TRBV7-2 with TRBJ2-4; D gene unclear. The CDR3 extends over 13 amino acids. Germline CDR1 reads SGHTA; CDR2 reads FQGNSA. Trimming shortened V by 5 bases and J by 0 bases, and 5 bases separated the two germline ends. CDR3 DNA: TGTGCCAGCAGCCTCCTAGCCAAAAACATTCAGTACTTC. Its translation is CASSLLAKNIQYF.

The chain recombines TRBV5-1 with TRBJ1-1, with D possibly matching TRBD1 (5 bases). There are 13 residues in the CDR3. V lost 2 bases, J lost 1 base, and 6 bases lay in between. Germline-derived CDR1 and CDR2 are SGHRS and YFSETQ. The chain's CDR3 is CASSFTGNTEAFF. The DNA for the CDR3 is TGCGCCAGCAGCTTCACAGGGAACACTGAAGCTTTCTTT.

This clone was detected many times. The J gene is TRBJ1-1, the V gene TRBV7-9; a weak D match, TRBD1 (5 bases). CDR1 is SEHNR and CDR2 is FQNEAQ in the germline V gene (reference sequence). V lost 7 bases, J lost 1 base, and 19 bases lay in between. The CDR3 extends over 16 amino acids. The CDR3 sequence is CASMKGWGSPNTEAFF. The CDR3 DNA follows: TGTGCCAGCATGAAGGGGTGGGGCAGTCCGAACACTGAAGCTTTCTTT.

This chain links TRBV7-9 with TRBJ1-1, with D possibly being TRBD1 (6 bases). CDR1 SEHNR and CDR2 FQNEAQ come from the germline V gene (reference sequence). There are 14 residues in the CDR3. V lost 2 bases and J lost 6, with 13 bases in between. The CDR3 here is CASSLNLQGPEAFF. The CDR3 region has the DNA TGTGCCAGCAGCTTAAACTTACAGGGCCCTGAAGCTTTCTTT.

The V gene is TRBV6-5, the J gene TRBJ1-4; 8 nucleotides align to TRBD1. CDR3 size: 15 residues. Looked up from germline, CDR1 is MNHEY and CDR2 is SVGAGI. J gave up 1 base and V 5 bases, and 3 bases lay outside the gene matches. This CDR3 reads CASSHDRGTNEKLFF. The CDR3 nucleotides read TGTGCCAGCAGTCACGACAGGGGAACTAATGAAAAACTGTTTTTT.

The rearrangement joins TRBV7-2 to TRBJ2-7, with TRBD1 as a possible D gene (5 bases). CDR3 length equals 12 residues. Germline values: CDR1 SGHTA, CDR2 FQGNSA. The ends were cut back, 2 bases at V and 6 bases at J, with 8 bases in the middle. The DNA of the CDR3 is TGTGCCAGCAGCTTACAAAGGGGCGAGCAGTACTTC. This codes for CASSLQRGEQYF.

The V and J genes are TRBV5-6 and TRBJ1-4; tentative D call: TRBD1 (5 bases). The V end was cut by 0 bases, the J end by 10 bases, with 13 bases between. The CDR3 has 14 amino acids. CDR1 and CDR2 from the germline V gene are SGHDT and YYEEEE. The CDR3 protein is CASSLVREAGKLFF. In DNA, the CDR3 is TGTGCCAGCAGCTTGGTCAGGGAAGCCGGAAAACTGTTTTTT.

The sample holds a few counts of this clone. J is TRBJ1-4 and V is TRBV6-5; 7 nucleotides align to TRBD1. Per the germline V gene, CDR1 is MNHEY and CDR2 is SVGAGI. After removal of 0 bases from V and 6 bases from J, the junction contained 4 bases not matched to a gene. The CDR3 has 15 amino acids. The CDR3 is CASSYSRDSYEKLFF. In DNA form, the CDR3 reads TGTGCCAGCAGTTACTCCCGGGACAGTTATGAAAAACTGTTTTTT.

The rearrangement joins TRBV11-3 to TRBJ2-1; 7 positions match TRBD1. The junction had 7 bases not matched to a gene; V was cut back by 5 bases and J by 9 bases. This CDR3 has 13 amino acids. CDR1 and CDR2 from the germline V gene are SGHNT and YENEEA. DNA for the CDR3: TGTGCCAGCAGCCCTGGGTGGGACAGTGAGCAGTTCTTC. This sequence encodes CASSPGWDSEQFF.

The rearrangement joins TRBV13 to TRBJ1-1; 7 positions match TRBD1. In germline, CDR1 is PRHDT, CDR2 FYEKMQ (reference sequence). J lost 4 bases, V lost 9 bases, and 11 bases had no gene match. The CDR3 runs to 14 residues. The CDR3 protein is CASRDSRGITEAFF. The CDR3 coding sequence is TGTGCCAGTCGGGACAGCCGGGGTATCACTGAAGCTTTCTTT.

This chain joins TRBV7-8 and TRBJ2-7, with 10 bases lining up with TRBD2. The assigned J gene may be wrong: the sequence end matches TRBJ2-5 better. CDR3 length: 15 residues. The germline CDR1 and CDR2 sequences are SGHVS and FQNEAQ. DNA of the CDR3: TGTGCCAGCAGCTTAACTAGCGGGGTTCAAGAGACCCAGTACTTC. Translated, it gives CASSLTSGVQETQYF.